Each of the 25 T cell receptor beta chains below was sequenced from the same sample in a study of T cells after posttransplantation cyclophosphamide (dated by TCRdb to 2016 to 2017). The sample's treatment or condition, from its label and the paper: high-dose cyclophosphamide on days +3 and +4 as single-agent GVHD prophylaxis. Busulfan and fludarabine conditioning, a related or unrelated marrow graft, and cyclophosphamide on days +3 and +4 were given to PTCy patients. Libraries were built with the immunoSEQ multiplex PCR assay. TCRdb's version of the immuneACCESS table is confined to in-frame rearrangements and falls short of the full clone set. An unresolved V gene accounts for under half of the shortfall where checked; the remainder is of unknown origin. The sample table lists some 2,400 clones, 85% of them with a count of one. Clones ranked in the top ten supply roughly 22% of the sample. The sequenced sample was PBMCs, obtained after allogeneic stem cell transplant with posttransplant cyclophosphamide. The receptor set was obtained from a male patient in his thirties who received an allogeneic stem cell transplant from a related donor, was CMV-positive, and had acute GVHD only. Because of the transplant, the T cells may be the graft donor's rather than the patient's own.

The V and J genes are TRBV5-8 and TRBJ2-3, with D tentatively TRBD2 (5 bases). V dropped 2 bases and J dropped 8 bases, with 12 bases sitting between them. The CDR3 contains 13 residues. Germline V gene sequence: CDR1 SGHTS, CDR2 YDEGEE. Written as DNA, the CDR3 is TGTGCCAGCAGCTTCACCGGGGTGGGTACGCAGTATTTT. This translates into CASSFTGVGTQYF.

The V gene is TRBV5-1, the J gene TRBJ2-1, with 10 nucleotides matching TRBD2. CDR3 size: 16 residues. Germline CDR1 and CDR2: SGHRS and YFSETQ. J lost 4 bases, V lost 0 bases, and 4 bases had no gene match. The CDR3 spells CASSLGTSGQYNEQFF. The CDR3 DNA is TGCGCCAGCAGCTTGGGGACTAGCGGACAGTACAATGAGCAGTTCTTC.

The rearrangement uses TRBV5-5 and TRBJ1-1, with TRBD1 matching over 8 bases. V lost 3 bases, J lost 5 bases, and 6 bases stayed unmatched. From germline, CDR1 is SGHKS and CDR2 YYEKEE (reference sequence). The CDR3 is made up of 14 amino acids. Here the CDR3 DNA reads TGTGCCAGCAGCTGGCGACAGGGGTATACTGAAGCTTTCTTT. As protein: CASSWRQGYTEAFF.

CDR3 region: CASRWGPGGTNEKLFF. CDR3 coding DNA: TGTGCCAGCCGTTGGGGGCCGGGGGGCACTAATGAAAAACTGTTTTTT. The chain recombines TRBV5-6 with TRBJ1-4; D is possibly TRBD1 (6 bases). CDR3 length: 16 amino acids. Germline V gene sequence: CDR1 SGHDT, CDR2 YYEEEE. With 7 bases removed from V and 2 bases from J, the gap between germline ends came to 18 bases.

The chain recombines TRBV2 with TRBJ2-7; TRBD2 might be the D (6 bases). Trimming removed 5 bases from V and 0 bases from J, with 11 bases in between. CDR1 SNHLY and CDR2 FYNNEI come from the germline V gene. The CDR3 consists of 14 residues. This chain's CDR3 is CASSRDFASYEQYF. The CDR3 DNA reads TGTGCCAGCAGTCGGGACTTCGCCTCCTACGAGCAGTACTTC.

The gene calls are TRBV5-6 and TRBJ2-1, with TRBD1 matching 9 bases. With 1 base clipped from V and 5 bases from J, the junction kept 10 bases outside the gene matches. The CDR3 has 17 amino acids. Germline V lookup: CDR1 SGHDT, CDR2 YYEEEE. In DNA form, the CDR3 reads TGTGCCAGCAGCTTGACCCTGACAGGGGGTCCGGACAATGAGCAGTTCTTC. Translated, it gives CASSLTLTGGPDNEQFF.

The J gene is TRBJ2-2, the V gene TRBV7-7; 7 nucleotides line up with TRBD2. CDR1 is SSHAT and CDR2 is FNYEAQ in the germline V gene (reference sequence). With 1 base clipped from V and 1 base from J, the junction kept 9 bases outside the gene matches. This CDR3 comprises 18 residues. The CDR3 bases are TGTGCCAGCAGCTTAGTCCTCTGGGGGGGGATGAACACCGGGGAGCTGTTTTTT. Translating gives CASSLVLWGGMNTGELFF.

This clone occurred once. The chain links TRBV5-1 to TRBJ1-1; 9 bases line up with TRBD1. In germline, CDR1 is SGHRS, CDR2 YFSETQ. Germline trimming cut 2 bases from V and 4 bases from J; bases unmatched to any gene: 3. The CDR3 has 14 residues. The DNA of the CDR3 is TGCGCCAGCAGCTTCCGACAGGGGGTCACTGAAGCTTTCTTT. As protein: CASSFRQGVTEAFF.

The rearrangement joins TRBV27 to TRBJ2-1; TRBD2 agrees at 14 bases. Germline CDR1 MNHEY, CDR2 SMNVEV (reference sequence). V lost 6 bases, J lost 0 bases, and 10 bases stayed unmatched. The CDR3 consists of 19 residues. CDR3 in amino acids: CASSRRLAGGSYSYNEQFF. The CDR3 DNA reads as TGTGCCAGCAGCCGTCGACTAGCGGGGGGGTCCTACTCCTACAATGAGCAGTTCTTC.

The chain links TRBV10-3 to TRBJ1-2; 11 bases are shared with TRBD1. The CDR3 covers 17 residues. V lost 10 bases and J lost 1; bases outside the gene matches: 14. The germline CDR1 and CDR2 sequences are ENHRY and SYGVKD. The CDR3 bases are TGTGCCACTAACACCGGGACAGGGGGTGGCATTAACTATGGCTACACCTTC. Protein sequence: CATNTGTGGGINYGYTF.

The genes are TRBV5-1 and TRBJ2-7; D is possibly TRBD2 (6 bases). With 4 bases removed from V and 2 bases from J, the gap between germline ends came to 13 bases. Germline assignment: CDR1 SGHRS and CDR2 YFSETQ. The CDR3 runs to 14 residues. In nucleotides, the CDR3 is TGCGCCAGCAGCCCCGGAGGGGTCGCCTACGAGCAGTACTTC. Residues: CASSPGGVAYEQYF.

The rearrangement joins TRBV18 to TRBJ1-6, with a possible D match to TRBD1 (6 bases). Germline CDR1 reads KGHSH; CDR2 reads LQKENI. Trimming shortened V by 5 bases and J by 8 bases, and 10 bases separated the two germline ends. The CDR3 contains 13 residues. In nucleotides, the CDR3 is TGTGCCAGCTCAGTGGACAGTCATTCACCCCTCCACTTT. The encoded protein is CASSVDSHSPLHF.

CDR3 sequence: CASSLGTGMRQPQHF. Written as DNA, the CDR3 is TGCGCCAGCAGCTTGGGAACAGGGATGAGGCAGCCCCAGCATTTT. The rearrangement joins TRBV5-1 to TRBJ1-5; a weak D match, TRBD1 (6 bases). CDR1 SGHRS and CDR2 YFSETQ come from the germline V gene. This CDR3 is 15 amino acids long. The germline V and J ends were trimmed by 0 bases and 7 bases, with 14 bases remaining between them.

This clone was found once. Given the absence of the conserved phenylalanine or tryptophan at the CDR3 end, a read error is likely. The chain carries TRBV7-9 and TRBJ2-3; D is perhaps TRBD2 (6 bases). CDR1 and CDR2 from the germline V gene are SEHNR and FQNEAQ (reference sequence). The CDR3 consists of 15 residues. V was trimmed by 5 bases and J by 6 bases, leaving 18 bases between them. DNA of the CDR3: TGTGCCAGCAGCCCACCGACGGGGGAGATGGATACGCAGTATGTT. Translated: CASSPPTGEMDTQYV.

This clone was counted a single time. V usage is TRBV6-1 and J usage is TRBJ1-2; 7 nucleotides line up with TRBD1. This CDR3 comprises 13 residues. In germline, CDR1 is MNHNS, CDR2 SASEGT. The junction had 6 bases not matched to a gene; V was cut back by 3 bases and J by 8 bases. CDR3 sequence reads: CASSDRGVLGYTF. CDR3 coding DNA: TGTGCCAGCAGTGACAGGGGGGTCCTCGGCTACACCTTC.

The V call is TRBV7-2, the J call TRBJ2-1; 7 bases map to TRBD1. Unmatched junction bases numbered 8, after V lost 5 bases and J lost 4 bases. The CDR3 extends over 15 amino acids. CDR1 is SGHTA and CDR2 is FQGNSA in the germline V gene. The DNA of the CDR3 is TGTGCCAGCAGCGCAAGGGGACAGACTTACAATGAGCAGTTCTTC. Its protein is CASSARGQTYNEQFF.

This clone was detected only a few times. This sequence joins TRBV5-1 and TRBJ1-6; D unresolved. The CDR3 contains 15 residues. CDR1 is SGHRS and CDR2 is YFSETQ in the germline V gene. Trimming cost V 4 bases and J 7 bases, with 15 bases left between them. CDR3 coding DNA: TGCGCCAGCAGCCTTGACTATACGAAGAATTCACCCCTCCACTTT. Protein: CASSLDYTKNSPLHF.

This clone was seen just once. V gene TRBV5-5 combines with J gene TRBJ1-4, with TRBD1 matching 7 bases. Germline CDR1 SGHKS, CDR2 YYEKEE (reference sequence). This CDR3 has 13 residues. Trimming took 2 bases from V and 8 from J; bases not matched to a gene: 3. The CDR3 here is CASSLGQEEKLFF. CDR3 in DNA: TGTGCCAGCAGCTTAGGACAGGAGGAAAAACTGTTTTTT.

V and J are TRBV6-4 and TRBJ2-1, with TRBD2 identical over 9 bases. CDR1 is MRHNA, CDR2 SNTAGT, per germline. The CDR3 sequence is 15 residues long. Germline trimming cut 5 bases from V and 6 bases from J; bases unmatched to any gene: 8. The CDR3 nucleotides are TGTGCCAGCAGTCCTCAGGGGCGGGGGGGCAATGAGCAGTTCTTC. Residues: CASSPQGRGGNEQFF.

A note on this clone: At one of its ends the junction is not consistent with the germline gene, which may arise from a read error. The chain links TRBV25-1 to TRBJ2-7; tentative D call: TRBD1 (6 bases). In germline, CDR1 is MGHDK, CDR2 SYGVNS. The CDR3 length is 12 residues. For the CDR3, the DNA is TGTGCCTGCAGTGGACAGTCCTACGGGCAGTACTTC. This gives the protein CACSGQSYGQYF.

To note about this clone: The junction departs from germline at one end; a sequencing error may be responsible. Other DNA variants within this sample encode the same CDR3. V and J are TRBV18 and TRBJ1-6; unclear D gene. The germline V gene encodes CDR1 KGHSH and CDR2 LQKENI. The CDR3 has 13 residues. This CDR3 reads CASSPGGNSPLHF. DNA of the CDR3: TGTGCCAGCTCACCCGGAGGGAATTCCCCCCTCCACTTT.

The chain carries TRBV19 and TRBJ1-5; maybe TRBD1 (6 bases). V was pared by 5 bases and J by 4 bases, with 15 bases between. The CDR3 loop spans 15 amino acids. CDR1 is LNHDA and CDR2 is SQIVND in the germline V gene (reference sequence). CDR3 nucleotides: TGTGCCAGTAGTTCGGGGACGAGGGGGAATCAGCCCCAGCATTTT. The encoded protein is CASSSGTRGNQPQHF.

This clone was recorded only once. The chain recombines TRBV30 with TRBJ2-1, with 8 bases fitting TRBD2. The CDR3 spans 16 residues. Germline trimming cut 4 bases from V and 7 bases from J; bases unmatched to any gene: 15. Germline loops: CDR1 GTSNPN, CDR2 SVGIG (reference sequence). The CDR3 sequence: CAWNPPGGGPGNEQFF. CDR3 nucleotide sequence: TGTGCCTGGAACCCCCCGGGCGGGGGGCCAGGAAATGAGCAGTTCTTC.

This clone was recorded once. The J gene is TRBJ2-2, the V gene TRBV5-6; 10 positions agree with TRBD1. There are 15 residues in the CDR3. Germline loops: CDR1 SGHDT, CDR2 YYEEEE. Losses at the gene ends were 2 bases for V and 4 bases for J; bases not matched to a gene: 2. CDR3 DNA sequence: TGTGCCAGCAGCTTTGGGACAGGGGTCACCGGGGAGCTGTTTTTT. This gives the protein CASSFGTGVTGELFF.

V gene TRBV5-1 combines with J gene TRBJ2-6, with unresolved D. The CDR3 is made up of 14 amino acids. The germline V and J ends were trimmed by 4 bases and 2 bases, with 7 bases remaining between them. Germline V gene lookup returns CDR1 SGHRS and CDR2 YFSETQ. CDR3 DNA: TGCGCCAGCAGCCAGAAGACTGGGGCCAACGTCCTGACTTTC. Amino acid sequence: CASSQKTGANVLTF.